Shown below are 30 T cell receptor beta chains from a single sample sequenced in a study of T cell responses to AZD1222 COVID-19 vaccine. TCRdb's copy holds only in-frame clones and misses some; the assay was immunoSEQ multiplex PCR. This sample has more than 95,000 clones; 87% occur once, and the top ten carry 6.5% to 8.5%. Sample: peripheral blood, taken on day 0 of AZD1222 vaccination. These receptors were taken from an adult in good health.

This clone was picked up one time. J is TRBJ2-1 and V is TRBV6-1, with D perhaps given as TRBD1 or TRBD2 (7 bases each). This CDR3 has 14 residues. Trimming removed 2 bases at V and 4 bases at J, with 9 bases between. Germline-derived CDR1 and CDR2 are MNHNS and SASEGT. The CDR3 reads CASSEQGGYNEQFF. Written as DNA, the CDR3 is TGTGCCAGCAGTGAACAGGGGGGGTACAATGAGCAGTTCTTC.

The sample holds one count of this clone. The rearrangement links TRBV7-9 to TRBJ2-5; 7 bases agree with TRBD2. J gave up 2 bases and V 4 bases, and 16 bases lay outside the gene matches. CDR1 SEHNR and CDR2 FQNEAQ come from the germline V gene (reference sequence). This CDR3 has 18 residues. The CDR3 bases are TGTGCCAGCAGCTCTAGAACATGGGCTAGCGGAAGACAAGAGACCCAGTACTTC. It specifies CASSSRTWASGRQETQYF.

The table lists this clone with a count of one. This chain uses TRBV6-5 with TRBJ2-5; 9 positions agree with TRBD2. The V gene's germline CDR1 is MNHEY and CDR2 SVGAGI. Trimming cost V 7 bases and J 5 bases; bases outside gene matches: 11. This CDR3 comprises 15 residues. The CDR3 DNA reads TGTGCCAGCACCCGAGCGGGGGGATTCTCCGAGACCCAGTACTTC. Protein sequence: CASTRAGGFSETQYF.

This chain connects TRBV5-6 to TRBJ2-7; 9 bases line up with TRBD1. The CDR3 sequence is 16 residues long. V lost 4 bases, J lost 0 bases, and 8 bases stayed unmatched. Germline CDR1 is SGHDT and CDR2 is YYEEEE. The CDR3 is CASSDEQGAPSYEQYF. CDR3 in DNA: TGTGCCAGCAGCGACGAACAGGGGGCCCCCTCCTACGAGCAGTACTTC.

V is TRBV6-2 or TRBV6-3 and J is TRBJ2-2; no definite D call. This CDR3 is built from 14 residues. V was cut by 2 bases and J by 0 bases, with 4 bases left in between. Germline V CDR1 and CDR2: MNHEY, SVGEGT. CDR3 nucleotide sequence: TGTGCCAGCAGTTACGTTTCGAACACCGGGGAGCTGTTTTTT. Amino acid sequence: CASSYVSNTGELFF.

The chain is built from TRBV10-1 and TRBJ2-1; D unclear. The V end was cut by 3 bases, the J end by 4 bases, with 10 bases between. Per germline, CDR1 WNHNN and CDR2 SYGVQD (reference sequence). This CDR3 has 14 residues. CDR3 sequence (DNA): TGCGCCAGCAGTGACGGAACTTGTTACAATGAGCAGTTCTTC. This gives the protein CASSDGTCYNEQFF.

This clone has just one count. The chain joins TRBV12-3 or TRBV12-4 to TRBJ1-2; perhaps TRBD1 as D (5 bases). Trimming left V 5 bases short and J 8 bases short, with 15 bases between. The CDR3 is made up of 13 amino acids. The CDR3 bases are TGTGCCAGCAGTCTCAGGGAATTTCGCGGCTACACCTTC. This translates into CASSLREFRGYTF.

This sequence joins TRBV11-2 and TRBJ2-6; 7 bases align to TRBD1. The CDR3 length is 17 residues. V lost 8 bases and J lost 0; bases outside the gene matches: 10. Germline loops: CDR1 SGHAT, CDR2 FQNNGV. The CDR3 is CASRWGTVLSGANVLTF. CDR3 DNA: TGTGCCAGCCGGTGGGGGACAGTTCTCTCTGGGGCCAACGTCCTGACTTTC.

DNA for the CDR3: TGTGCCAGCAGTCCCACCTCATACTACAGGTTTGGGGGCTCCTATGGCTACACCTTC. Its protein is CASSPTSYYRFGGSYGYTF. V is TRBV28 and J is TRBJ1-2; possible D gene TRBD1, 6 bases. V lost 5 bases, J lost 4 bases, and 29 bases lay in between. CDR3 length: 19 amino acids. Germline-derived CDR1 and CDR2 are MDHEN and SYDVKM.

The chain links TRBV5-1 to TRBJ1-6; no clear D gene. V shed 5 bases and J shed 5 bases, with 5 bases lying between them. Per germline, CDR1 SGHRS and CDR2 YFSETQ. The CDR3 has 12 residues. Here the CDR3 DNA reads TGCGCCAGCAGGCAGAATAATTCACCCCTCCACTTT. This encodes CASRQNNSPLHF.

CDR3 region: CASSLVRVNGNTIYF. The CDR3 DNA follows: TGTGCCAGCAGCTTGGTGAGGGTAAATGGAAACACCATATATTTT. The chain is built from TRBV5-4 and TRBJ1-3; D uncertain. Trimming removed 0 bases from V and 3 bases from J, with 10 bases in between. Germline assignment: CDR1 SGHNT and CDR2 YYREEE (reference sequence). The CDR3 runs to 15 residues.

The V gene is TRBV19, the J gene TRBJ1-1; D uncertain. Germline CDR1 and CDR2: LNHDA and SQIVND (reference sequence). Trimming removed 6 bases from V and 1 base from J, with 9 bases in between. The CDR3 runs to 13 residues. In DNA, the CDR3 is TGTGCCAGTAGCCCTCGGTGGAACACTGAAGCTTTCTTT. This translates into CASSPRWNTEAFF.

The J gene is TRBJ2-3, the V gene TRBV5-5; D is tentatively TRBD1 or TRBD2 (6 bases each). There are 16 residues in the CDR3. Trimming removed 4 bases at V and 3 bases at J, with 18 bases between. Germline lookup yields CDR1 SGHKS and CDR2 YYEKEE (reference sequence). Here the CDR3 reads CASSERGAGKTDTQYF. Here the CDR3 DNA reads TGTGCCAGCAGCGAGAGGGGGGCGGGAAAGACAGATACGCAGTATTTT.

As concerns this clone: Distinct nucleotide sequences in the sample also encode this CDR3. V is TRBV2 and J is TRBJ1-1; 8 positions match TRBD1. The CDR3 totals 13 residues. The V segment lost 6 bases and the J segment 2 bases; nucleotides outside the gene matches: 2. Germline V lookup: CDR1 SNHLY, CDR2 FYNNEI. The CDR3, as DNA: TGTGCCAGCAGCGGACAGGGCAACACTGAAGCTTTCTTT. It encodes CASSGQGNTEAFF.

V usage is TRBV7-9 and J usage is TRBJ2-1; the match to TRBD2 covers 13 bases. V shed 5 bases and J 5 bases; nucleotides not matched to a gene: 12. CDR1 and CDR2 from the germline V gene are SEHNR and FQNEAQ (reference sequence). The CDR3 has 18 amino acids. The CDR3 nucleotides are TGTGCCAGCAGCCTATTACTAGCGGGGGGGATCCCCGACAATGAGCAGTTCTTC. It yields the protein CASSLLLAGGIPDNEQFF.

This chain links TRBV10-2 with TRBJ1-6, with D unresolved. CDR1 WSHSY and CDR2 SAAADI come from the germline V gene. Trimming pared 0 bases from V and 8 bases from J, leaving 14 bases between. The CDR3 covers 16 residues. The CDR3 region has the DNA TGCGCCAGCAGTGAGTCGACGGGCCGGGGAGATTCACCCCTCCACTTT. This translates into CASSESTGRGDSPLHF.

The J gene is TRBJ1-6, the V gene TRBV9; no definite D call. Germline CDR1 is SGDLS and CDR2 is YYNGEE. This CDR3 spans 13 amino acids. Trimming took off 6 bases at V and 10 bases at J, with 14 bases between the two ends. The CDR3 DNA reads TGTGCCAGCAACCCCCGGGTCGGCTCACCCCTCCACTTT. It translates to CASNPRVGSPLHF. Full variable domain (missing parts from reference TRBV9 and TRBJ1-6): DSGVTQTPKHLITATGQRVTLRCSPRSGDLSVYWYQQSLDQGLQFLIQYYNGEERAKGNILERFSAQQFPDLHSELNLSSLELGDSALYFCASNPRVGSPLHFGNGTRLTVT.

The DNA for the CDR3 is TGTGCCAGCAGCGTAGGGGACGGGGGCTCTGGAAACACCATATATTTT. It codes for CASSVGDGGSGNTIYF. The chain joins TRBV9 to TRBJ1-3; D might be TRBD1 (5 bases). V shed 0 bases and J shed 0 bases, with 10 bases lying between them. Germline CDR1 SGDLS, CDR2 YYNGEE. The CDR3 loop spans 16 amino acids.

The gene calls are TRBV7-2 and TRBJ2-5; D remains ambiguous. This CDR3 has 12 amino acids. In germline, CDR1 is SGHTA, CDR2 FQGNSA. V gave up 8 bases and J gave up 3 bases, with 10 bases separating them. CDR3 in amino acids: CASGPREETQYF. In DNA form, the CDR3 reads TGTGCCAGCGGCCCAAGAGAAGAGACCCAGTACTTC.

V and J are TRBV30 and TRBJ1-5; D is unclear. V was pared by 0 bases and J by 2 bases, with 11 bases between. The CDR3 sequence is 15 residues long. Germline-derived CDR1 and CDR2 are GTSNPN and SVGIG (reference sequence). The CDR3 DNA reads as TGTGCCTGGAGTGTAAGCCCCCTTGGCAATCAGCCCCAGCATTTT. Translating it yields CAWSVSPLGNQPQHF.

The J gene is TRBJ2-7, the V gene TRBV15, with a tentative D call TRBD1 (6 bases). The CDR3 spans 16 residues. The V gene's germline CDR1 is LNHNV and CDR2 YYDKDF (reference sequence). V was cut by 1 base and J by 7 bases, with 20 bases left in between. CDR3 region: CATSRVGSGVLSEQYF. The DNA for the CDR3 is TGTGCCACCAGCAGAGTCGGGTCAGGGGTGCTCTCAGAGCAGTACTTC.

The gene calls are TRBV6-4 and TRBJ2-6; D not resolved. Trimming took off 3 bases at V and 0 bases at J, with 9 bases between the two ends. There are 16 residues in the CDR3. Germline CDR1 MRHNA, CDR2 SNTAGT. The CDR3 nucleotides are TGTGCCAGCAGTGAAGCAAGCACCTCTGGGGCCAACGTCCTGACTTTC. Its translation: CASSEASTSGANVLTF.

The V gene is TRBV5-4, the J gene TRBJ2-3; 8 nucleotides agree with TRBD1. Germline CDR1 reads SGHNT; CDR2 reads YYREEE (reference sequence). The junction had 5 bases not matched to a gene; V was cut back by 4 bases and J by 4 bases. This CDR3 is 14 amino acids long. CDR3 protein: CASSIKTGADTQYF. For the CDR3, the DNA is TGTGCCAGCAGCATTAAGACAGGGGCAGATACGCAGTATTTT. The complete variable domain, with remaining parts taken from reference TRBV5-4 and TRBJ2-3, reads ETGVTQSPTHLIKTRGQQVTLRCSSQSGHNTVSWYQQALGQGPQFIFQYYREEENGRGNFPPRFSGLQFPNYSSELNVNALELDDSALYLCASSIKTGADTQYFGPGTRLTVL.

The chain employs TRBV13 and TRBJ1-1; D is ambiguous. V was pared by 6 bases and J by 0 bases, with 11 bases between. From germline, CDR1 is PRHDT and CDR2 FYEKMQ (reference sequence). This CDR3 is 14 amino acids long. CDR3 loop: CASRLNALNTEAFF. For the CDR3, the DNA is TGTGCCAGCAGGTTGAACGCCCTGAACACTGAAGCTTTCTTT.

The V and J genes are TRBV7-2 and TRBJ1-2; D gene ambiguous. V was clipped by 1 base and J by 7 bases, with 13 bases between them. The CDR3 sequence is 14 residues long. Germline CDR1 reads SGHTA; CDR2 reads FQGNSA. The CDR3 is CASSLGVPAAGYTF. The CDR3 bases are TGTGCCAGCAGCTTAGGGGTTCCCGCGGCTGGCTACACCTTC.

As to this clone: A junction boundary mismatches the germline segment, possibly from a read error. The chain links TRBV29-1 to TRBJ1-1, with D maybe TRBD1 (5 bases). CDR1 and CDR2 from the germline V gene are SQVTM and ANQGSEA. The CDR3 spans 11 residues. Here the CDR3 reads CSVQDRTEAFF. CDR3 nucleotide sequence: TGCAGCGTTCAAGACAGAACAGAAGCTTTCTTT.

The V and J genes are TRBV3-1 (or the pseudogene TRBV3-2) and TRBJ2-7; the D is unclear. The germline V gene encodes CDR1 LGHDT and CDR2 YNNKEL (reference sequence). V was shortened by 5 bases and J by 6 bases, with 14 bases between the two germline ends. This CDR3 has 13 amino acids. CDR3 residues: CASSARGGPEQYF. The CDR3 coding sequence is TGTGCCAGCAGCGCACGCGGCGGACCCGAGCAGTACTTC.

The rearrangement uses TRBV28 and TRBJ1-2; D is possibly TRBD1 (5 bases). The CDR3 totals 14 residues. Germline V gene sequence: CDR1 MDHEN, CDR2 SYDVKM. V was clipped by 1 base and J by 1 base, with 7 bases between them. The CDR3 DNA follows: TGTGCCAGCAGTTTATTCAGGGATAACTATGGCTACACCTTC. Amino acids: CASSLFRDNYGYTF.

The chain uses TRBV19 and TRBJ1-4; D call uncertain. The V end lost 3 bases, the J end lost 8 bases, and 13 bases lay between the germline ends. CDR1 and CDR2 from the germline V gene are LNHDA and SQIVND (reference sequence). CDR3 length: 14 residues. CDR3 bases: TGTGCCAGTAGTATCCGTCTTGCGGACGAAAAACTGTTTTTT. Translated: CASSIRLADEKLFF. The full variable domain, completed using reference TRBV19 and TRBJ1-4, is DGGITQSPKYLFRKEGQNVTLSCEQNLNHDAMYWYRQDPGQGLRLIYYSQIVNDFQKGDIAEGYSVSREKKESFPLTVTSAQKNPTAFYLCASSIRLADEKLFFGSGTQLSVL.

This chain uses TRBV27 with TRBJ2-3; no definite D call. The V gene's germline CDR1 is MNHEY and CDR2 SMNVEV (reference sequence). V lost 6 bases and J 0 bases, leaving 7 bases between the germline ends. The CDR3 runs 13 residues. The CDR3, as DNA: TGTGCCAGCAGACATACCAGCACAGATACGCAGTATTTT. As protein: CASRHTSTDTQYF.